This T cell receptor (beta chain) was identified in a study of blood T cell repertoires in COVID-19. Study summary: Italy, Spain and the United States were the sources of the convalescent and acute COVID-19 samples. The cDNA or gDNA used as material had been derived from T cells, B-cell-depleted T cells, or PBMCs.

CDR3 size: 13 residues. Germline assignment: CDR1 SGHKS and CDR2 YYEKEE (reference sequence). Deletions cut 4 bases from V and 2 bases from J, with 9 bases between. Per the original methods: Nucleated cell number was recorded as an estimate derived from reference gene primer amplification. Sequencing was performed with immunoSEQ multiplex PCR; in TCRdb, only in-frame clones are kept and a portion is missing. V, J and clone size reflect that table, while D and trimming were determined from the DNA. The sample carries around 88,000 clones, about 85% recorded once. The chain couples TRBV5-5 to TRBJ1-2; D may be TRBD1 (5 bases). The sequencing sample was made of peripheral blood. This TCR was sampled from a woman of 80 years or more with acute or convalescent COVID-19. CDR3 nucleotide sequence: TGTGCCAGCAGCCCGGCAGGGAACTATGGCTACACCTTC. Translated, it gives CASSPAGNYGYTF.